The 21 T cell receptor beta chains given below trace back to one sample, sequenced in a study of shared clonotypes between healthy human individuals. Sequencing used immunoSEQ multiplex PCR; TCRdb keeps in-frame clones, though not all of them. The sample includes 300,000 to 400,000 clones, roughly 70% of them seen just once. Material for sequencing was memory CD4+ T cells sorted from blood. Subset defined: CD45RA-negative fraction. The receptors here all came from a man aged 25-45 years in good health.

V is TRBV2 and J is TRBJ1-5, with a weak D call TRBD1 (5 bases). This CDR3 region has 15 residues. V lost 7 bases and J 0 bases, leaving 13 bases between the germline ends. CDR1 SNHLY and CDR2 FYNNEI come from the germline V gene. CDR3 loop: CASTRTLYSNQPQHF. The CDR3 DNA follows: TGTGCCAGCACCAGGACACTGTATAGCAATCAGCCCCAGCATTTT. The variable domain in full, completed from reference TRBV2 and TRBJ1-5, reads EPEVTQTPSHQVTQMGQEVILRCVPISNHLYFYWYRQILGQKVEFLVSFYNNEISEKSEIFDDQFSVERPDGSNFTLKIRSTKLEDSAMYFCASTRTLYSNQPQHFGDGTRLSIL.

This clone was picked up a small number of times. V and J are TRBV28 and TRBJ1-1; TRBD1 might be the D (5 bases). Trimming shortened V by 6 bases and J by 7 bases, and 18 bases separated the two germline ends. The CDR3 extends over 14 amino acids. CDR1 and CDR2 (germline): MDHEN, SYDVKM. This CDR3 reads CASSESGRNDEAFF. CDR3 in DNA: TGTGCCAGCAGCGAATCAGGGAGGAATGATGAAGCTTTCTTT.

This chain joins TRBV5-8 and TRBJ1-5; D may be TRBD1 (5 bases). Germline loops: CDR1 SGHTS, CDR2 YDEGEE. The V gene lost 3 bases and the J gene lost 0 bases, with 10 bases spanning the gap. The CDR3 length is 15 residues. The CDR3: CASSWDVNSNQPQHF. The CDR3 bases are TGTGCCAGCAGCTGGGACGTAAATAGCAATCAGCCCCAGCATTTT.

The gene calls are TRBV10-2 and TRBJ1-4; D remains unclear. Germline V CDR1 and CDR2: WSHSY, SAAADI. The length of the CDR3 is 12 residues. V was pared by 5 bases and J by 7 bases, with 8 bases between. The CDR3 nucleotides are TGCGCCAGCAGTCAGGTTGCTGAAAAACTGTTTTTT. Its protein product is CASSQVAEKLFF.

CDR3 sequence (DNA): TGTGCCAGCAGCTTCAGTCTAGGACTCAACACAGATACGCAGTATTTT. It specifies CASSFSLGLNTDTQYF. The rearrangement links TRBV9 to TRBJ2-3; perhaps TRBD2 as D (5 bases). Deletions cut 4 bases from V and 2 bases from J, with 17 bases between. Germline CDR1 SGDLS, CDR2 YYNGEE. This CDR3 contains 16 residues.

The rearrangement uses TRBV28 and TRBJ1-5; TRBD1 might be the D (5 bases). The V end lost 2 bases, the J end lost 0 bases, and 8 bases lay between the germline ends. This CDR3 comprises 15 residues. Germline V CDR1 and CDR2: MDHEN, SYDVKM. CDR3 sequence reads: CASSLGGDSNQPQHF. CDR3 in DNA: TGTGCCAGCAGTTTAGGGGGGGATAGCAATCAGCCCCAGCATTTT.

The chain uses TRBV18 and TRBJ2-5, with TRBD2 as a possible D gene (5 bases). Deletions cut 0 bases from V and 5 bases from J, with 10 bases between. Germline CDR1 and CDR2: KGHSH and LQKENI. This CDR3 region has 14 residues. CDR3 bases: TGTGCCAGCTCACCACCAGGCCGCGGGGAGACCCAGTACTTC. It is translated as CASSPPGRGETQYF.

CDR3 sequence reads: CASSPTSASSSYNEQFF. The CDR3 DNA is TGTGCCAGCAGCCCTACTAGCGCCAGCAGCTCCTACAATGAGCAGTTCTTC. The chain is built from TRBV9 and TRBJ2-1, with 7 bases that match TRBD2. In germline, CDR1 is SGDLS, CDR2 YYNGEE. The J segment lost 0 bases and the V segment lost 4 bases, leaving 10 bases of the junction unmatched. CDR3 length equals 17 residues. Full variable domain (outside the CDR3, taken from reference TRBV9 and TRBJ2-1): DSGVTQTPKHLITATGQRVTLRCSPRSGDLSVYWYQQSLDQGLQFLIQYYNGEERAKGNILERFSAQQFPDLHSELNLSSLELGDSALYFCASSPTSASSSYNEQFFGPGTRLTVL.

This clone was counted only a few times. The V and J genes are TRBV7-9 and TRBJ2-2; tentative D call: TRBD2 (6 bases). The V and J ends lost 3 bases and 6 bases respectively, with 14 bases between them. The CDR3 contains 15 residues. Germline V gene lookup returns CDR1 SEHNR and CDR2 FQNEAQ (reference sequence). CDR3 sequence: CASSFRTSYAGELFF. DNA for the CDR3: TGTGCCAGCAGCTTCCGTACTAGCTACGCCGGGGAGCTGTTTTTT. Variable domain in full (rest from reference TRBV7-9 and TRBJ2-2): DTGVSQNPRHKITKRGQNVTFRCDPISEHNRLYWYRQTLGQGPEFLTYFQNEAQLEKSRLLSDRFSAERPKGSFSTLEIQRTEQGDSAMYLCASSFRTSYAGELFFGEGSRLTVL.

This clone occurred a few times. The chain is built from TRBV6-1 and TRBJ2-2; possibly TRBD2 for D (6 bases). V lost 6 bases and J 0 bases, leaving 11 bases between the germline ends. The CDR3 contains 15 residues. Per germline, CDR1 MNHNS and CDR2 SASEGT. The chain's CDR3 is CASSLWGANTGELFF. CDR3 bases: TGTGCCAGCAGCCTTTGGGGGGCGAACACCGGGGAGCTGTTTTTT.

The chain uses TRBV11-2 and TRBJ1-4; D gene unclear. V dropped 4 bases and J dropped 7 bases, with 10 bases sitting between them. The CDR3 sequence is 13 residues long. Germline CDR1 SGHAT, CDR2 FQNNGV. The CDR3 is CASSSVNGEKLFF. CDR3 coding DNA: TGTGCCAGCAGCTCAGTAAACGGTGAAAAACTGTTTTTT.

The CDR3 loop is CASSLEGGAAQHF. CDR3 DNA sequence: TGTGCCAGCAGCTTAGAAGGAGGCGCGGCCCAGCATTTT. The V gene is TRBV7-9, the J gene TRBJ1-5, with no clear D. Trimming removed 1 base from V and 11 bases from J, with 12 bases in between. Germline loops: CDR1 SEHNR, CDR2 FQNEAQ (reference sequence). CDR3 length equals 13 residues.

A few counts support this clone. Other DNA sequences in this sample translate to the same CDR3. The chain is built from TRBV15 and TRBJ2-7; D could derive from TRBD1 or TRBD2 (5 bases each). CDR3 length equals 19 residues. Germline V lookup: CDR1 LNHNV, CDR2 YYDKDF (reference sequence). Trimming removed 1 base at V and 1 base at J, with 23 bases between. CDR3: CATSRGLRVGGLKSYEQYF. In DNA, the CDR3 is TGTGCCACCAGCAGAGGCCTAAGGGTTGGGGGTTTAAAGTCCTACGAGCAGTACTTC.

The rearrangement links TRBV6-5 to TRBJ2-7; TRBD1 agrees at 7 bases. The CDR3 is 12 residues long. The V gene's germline CDR1 is MNHEY and CDR2 SVGAGI. J lost 0 bases, V lost 7 bases, and 0 bases had no gene match. CDR3 region: CASKGASYEQYF. Here the CDR3 DNA reads TGTGCCAGCAAGGGGGCCTCCTACGAGCAGTACTTC.

The V call is TRBV5-1, the J call TRBJ2-3; possibly TRBD1 or TRBD2 for D (5 bases each). Germline V gene lookup returns CDR1 SGHRS and CDR2 YFSETQ. CDR3 length: 15 amino acids. V was shortened by 2 bases and J by 0 bases, with 10 bases between the two germline ends. CDR3 bases: TGCGCCAGCAGCTTCGGGGCGGATAGCACAGATACGCAGTATTTT. Amino acid sequence: CASSFGADSTDTQYF.

This chain joins TRBV11-1 and TRBJ2-5; D uncertain. CDR3 length: 13 residues. Germline CDR1 is SGHAT and CDR2 is FQDESV (reference sequence). Deletions cut 1 base from V and 4 bases from J, with 7 bases between. CDR3 region: CASSLGVRETQYF. The CDR3 region has the DNA TGTGCCAGCAGCTTAGGGGTCAGAGAGACCCAGTACTTC. The complete variable domain, with remaining parts taken from reference TRBV11-1 and TRBJ2-5, reads EAEVAQSPRYKITEKSQAVAFWCDPISGHATLYWYRQILGQGPELLVQFQDESVVDDSQLPKDRFSAERLKGVDSTLKIQPAELGDSAMYLCASSLGVRETQYFGPGTRLLVL.

The chain uses TRBV7-2 and TRBJ2-3, with TRBD2 matching over 7 bases. The CDR3 contains 15 residues. The V gene end was trimmed by 5 bases and the J gene end by 0 bases; junction bases not matched to a gene: 5. Germline-derived CDR1 and CDR2 are SGHTA and FQGNSA. This CDR3 reads CASSRSGTSTDTQYF. CDR3 nucleotide sequence: TGTGCCAGCAGCCGCAGCGGGACTAGCACAGATACGCAGTATTTT.

The rearrangement joins TRBV5-1 to TRBJ2-1; 12 bases line up with TRBD2. The CDR3 runs to 16 residues. J was trimmed by 7 bases and V by 3 bases; bases with no gene match: 8. CDR1 is SGHRS, CDR2 YFSETQ, per germline. CDR3: CASSSTLAGGMNEQFF. CDR3 nucleotides: TGCGCCAGCAGCTCTACCCTAGCGGGAGGGATGAATGAGCAGTTCTTC.

This chain connects TRBV2 to TRBJ1-6, with D possibly TRBD1 on 5 matching bases. This CDR3 spans 16 amino acids. Trimming took off 1 base at V and 10 bases at J, with 17 bases between the two ends. Germline lookup yields CDR1 SNHLY and CDR2 FYNNEI. The CDR3 protein is CASSEGQGGFGSPLHF. In DNA form, the CDR3 reads TGTGCCAGCAGTGAAGGGCAGGGCGGTTTTGGGTCACCCCTCCACTTT.

This chain joins TRBV7-9 and TRBJ2-1, with TRBD2 identical over 16 bases. Germline V gene sequence: CDR1 SEHNR, CDR2 FQNEAQ (reference sequence). This CDR3 has 16 amino acids. Trimming at V came to 5 bases and at J to 9 bases, leaving 7 bases not matched to a gene. The CDR3 sequence is CASSVPGLAGGTEQFF. The CDR3 DNA reads as TGTGCCAGCAGCGTACCGGGACTAGCGGGAGGGACTGAGCAGTTCTTC.

V and J are TRBV6-6 and TRBJ2-7, with D unresolved. Germline V gene data show CDR1 as MNHNY and CDR2 as SVGAGI (reference sequence). The CDR3 extends over 13 amino acids. The V end was cut by 5 bases, the J end by 3 bases, with 11 bases between. The CDR3 nucleotides are TGTGCCAGCAGTCCGACAAGCCACTACGAGCAGTACTTC. Its protein is CASSPTSHYEQYF.